The rows below give T cell receptor beta chains drawn from one sample of a study of T-cell reconstitution after alpha-beta-depleted transplantation in children. TCRdb itself ran the PCR reads through MiXCR, one entry per CDR3 protein. The table includes more than 200,000 distinct CDR3 sequences, roughly a quarter detected once. Here the sequenced sample was PBMCs, mostly from graft donor cells, taken 360 days after TCRalphabeta/CD19-depleted stem cell transplant. All receptors derive from a female patient aged 2-15 years who had a stem cell transplant for congenital amegakaryocytic thrombocytopenia, so the T cells may come from the graft donor. Each CDR3 is given with its conserved first and last residue. A D gene is named only where the DNA matches it firmly. Part of the rows lack a size; the others show once, few, many or a class for expanded clones.

j_call | v_call | d_call | clone_size | cdr3_length | cdr3_nt | cdr3_aa
TRBJ1-5 | TRBV4-1 | . | . | 17 | TGCGCCAGCAGCCAATCGGAACTAGCGAATAGCAATCAGCCCCAGCATTTT | CASSQSELANSNQPQHF
TRBJ2-7 | TRBV29-1 | . | many | 11 | TGCAGCGCAGGGCTTACCTACGAGCAGTACTTC | CSAGLTYEQYF
TRBJ2-2 | TRBV25-1 | TRBD2 | . | 14 | TGTGCCAGCAGTGAATGGGGGGGGGCCGGGGAGCTGTTTTTT | CASSEWGGAGELFF
TRBJ2-1 | TRBV20-1 | TRBD2 | . | 14 | TGCAGTGCTATTTCCTACGGGGGGATCAATGAGCAGTTCTTC | CSAISYGGINEQFF
TRBJ2-5 | TRBV2 | TRBD2 | few | 15 | TGTGCCAGCAGTGGCGGGGCGGGAGGTGGTGAGACCCAGTACTTC | CASSGGAGGGETQYF
TRBJ1-1 | TRBV20-1 | . | few | 15 | TGCAGTGCTAGAGATCCGGGACTCTCGAACACTGAAGCTTTCTTT | CSARDPGLSNTEAFF
TRBJ2-5 | TRBV10-3 | . | few | 14 | TGTGCCATCAGTGAGGATACACCCCAAGAGACCCAGTACTTC | CAISEDTPQETQYF
TRBJ2-7 | TRBV11-2 | TRBD2 | many | 14 | TGTGCCAGCAGCTTCAGCGGGAACTCCTACGAGCAGTACTTC | CASSFSGNSYEQYF
TRBJ2-5 | TRBV11-2 | . | many | 14 | TGTGCCAGCAGCTTAGTGGGGAACCAAGAGACCCAGTACTTC | CASSLVGNQETQYF
TRBJ2-7 | TRBV2 | TRBD1 | . | 14 | TGTGCCAGCAGCACCGGGACAGGGGGCCCCCAGCAGTACTTC | CASSTGTGGPQQYF
TRBJ2-1 | TRBV29-1 | . | few | 13 | TGCAGCGTTGAAAGGCAGGGAAGGAATGAGCAGTTCTTC | CSVERQGRNEQFF
TRBJ2-6 | TRBV29-1 | . | few | 13 | TGCAGCGCCCTCCCCGGGGGGGCCAACGTCCTGACTTTC | CSALPGGANVLTF
TRBJ2-1 | TRBV6-5 | . | few | 14 | TGTGCCAGCAATTCCGGGACCCCTGTCCATGAGCAGTTCTTC | CASNSGTPVHEQFF
TRBJ2-7 | TRBV7-2 | . | . | 15 | TGTGCCAGCAGCCCGGGGTTAGCGGCTTTCTACGAGCAGTACTTC | CASSPGLAAFYEQYF
TRBJ2-5 | TRBV12-3/TRBV12-4 | . | . | 15 | TGTGCCAGCAGGACCAGGGCTGGGGTTTTGGAGACCCAGTACTTC | CASRTRAGVLETQYF
TRBJ2-5 | TRBV20-1 | . | few | 14 | TGCAGTGCTAGAGATCCCCATACATCGGAGACCCAGTACTTC | CSARDPHTSETQYF
TRBJ2-7 | TRBV4-1 | . | . | 15 | TGCGCCAGCAGCCAAGGGGCGGGTTTCTCCTACGAGCAGTACTTC | CASSQGAGFSYEQYF
TRBJ2-2 | TRBV29-1 | TRBD1 | few | 15 | TGCAGCGTTGATGGTGACAGGGGCAACACCGGGGAGCTGTTTTTT | CSVDGDRGNTGELFF
TRBJ2-7 | TRBV4-1 | TRBD1 | few | 15 | TGCGCCAGCAGCCAACTAAGGACAGGGGGTTACGAGCAGTACTTC | CASSQLRTGGYEQYF
TRBJ2-7 | TRBV2 | . | . | 15 | TGTGCCAGCAGTGAAATTCTTACGGGAGCCTACGAGCAGTACTTC | CASSEILTGAYEQYF
TRBJ1-2 | TRBV12-3/TRBV12-4 | . | . | 12 | TGTGCCAGCAGTTTAGAGGGTAGAGGCTACACCTTC | CASSLEGRGYTF
TRBJ2-7 | TRBV7-9 | . | few | 15 | TGTGCCAGCAGCTTAGTCCCCAGGGAAGCCTACGAGCAGTACTTC | CASSLVPREAYEQYF
TRBJ1-1 | TRBV5-1 | . | many | 13 | TGCGCCAGCAGCTTGGAGGCATACACTGAAGCTTTCTTT | CASSLEAYTEAFF
TRBJ2-7 | TRBV5-1 | . | . | 13 | TGCGCCAGCAGCTTGGGGGGGGAGTACGAGCAGTACTTC | CASSLGGEYEQYF
TRBJ1-4 | TRBV2 | . | . | 12 | TGTGCCACCAGGTCAGGGGATGAAAAACTGTTTTTT | CATRSGDEKLFF
TRBJ2-6 | TRBV5-1 | TRBD1 | few | 16 | TGCGCCAGCAGGGACAGGACCTCCTCTGGGGCCAACGTCCTGACTTTC | CASRDRTSSGANVLTF
TRBJ2-5 | TRBV5-1 | . | . | 14 | TGCGCCAGCAGCTTGGGGGCAGACCAAGAGACCCAGTACTTC | CASSLGADQETQYF
TRBJ2-2 | TRBV11-2 | TRBD2 | . | 14 | TGTGCCAGCAGCTTACGGGGGGGCACCGGGGAGCTGTTTTTT | CASSLRGGTGELFF
TRBJ2-7 | TRBV4-1 | TRBD1 | . | 15 | TGCGCCAGCAGCCAACTCCGGGACAGGAACAACGAGCAGTACTTC | CASSQLRDRNNEQYF
TRBJ2-1 | TRBV5-5 | . | few | 17 | TGTGCCAGCAGCTTGGTCGGGGCCTCCAGCTCCTACAATGAGCAGTTCTTC | CASSLVGASSSYNEQFF
TRBJ2-3 | TRBV7-2 | TRBD2 | few | 15 | TGTGCCAGCAGCCCACGACTAGCGTTAACAGATACGCAGTATTTT | CASSPRLALTDTQYF
TRBJ2-3 | TRBV2 | . | few | 11 | TGTGCCAGCCTGGAGGGGGATACGCAGTATTTT | CASLEGDTQYF
TRBJ2-1 | TRBV7-8 | TRBD2 | . | 15 | TGTGCCAGCAGCTCAGCGGGAGAATCCTACAATGAGCAGTTCTTC | CASSSAGESYNEQFF
TRBJ2-5 | TRBV7-8 | . | . | 15 | TGTGCCAGCAGCTCACGAGCCTGGCAGGGTCAGACCCAGTACTTC | CASSSRAWQGQTQYF
TRBJ2-3 | TRBV20-1 | TRBD1 | . | 13 | TGCAGTCTAGGACAGGGACCCGACCATACGCAGTATTTT | CSLGQGPDHTQYF
TRBJ1-1 | TRBV28 | . | many | 14 | TGTGCCAGCAGTCTTCTGGCAGGTGGCACTGAAGCTTTCTTT | CASSLLAGGTEAFF
TRBJ1-3 | TRBV5-4 | . | . | 16 | TGTGCCAGCAGCTTGTCTGGCTCCCGCTCTGGAAACACCATATATTTT | CASSLSGSRSGNTIYF
TRBJ2-2 | TRBV28 | TRBD2 | . | 17 | TGTGCCAGCAGTTTAGGTCGGGGACTAGCGGTCACCGGGGAGCTGTTTTTT | CASSLGRGLAVTGELFF
TRBJ2-5 | TRBV10-2 | TRBD2 | . | 19 | TGCGCCAGCAGCCCCCGGGACAGCGGTAATAGCGGGAGTTGGGGGACCCAGTACTTC | CASSPRDSGNSGSWGTQYF